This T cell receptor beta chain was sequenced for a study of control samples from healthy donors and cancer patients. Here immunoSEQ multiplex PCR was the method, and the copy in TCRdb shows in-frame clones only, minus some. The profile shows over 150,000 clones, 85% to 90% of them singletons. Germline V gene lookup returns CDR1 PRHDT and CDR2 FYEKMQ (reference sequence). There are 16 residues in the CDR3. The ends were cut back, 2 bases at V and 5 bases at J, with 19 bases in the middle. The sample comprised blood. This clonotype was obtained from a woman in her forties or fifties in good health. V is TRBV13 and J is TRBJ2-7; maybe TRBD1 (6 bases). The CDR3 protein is CASSLLGVTGTHEQYF. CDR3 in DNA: TGTGCCAGCAGCTTATTAGGGGTCACAGGGACCCACGAGCAGTACTTC.